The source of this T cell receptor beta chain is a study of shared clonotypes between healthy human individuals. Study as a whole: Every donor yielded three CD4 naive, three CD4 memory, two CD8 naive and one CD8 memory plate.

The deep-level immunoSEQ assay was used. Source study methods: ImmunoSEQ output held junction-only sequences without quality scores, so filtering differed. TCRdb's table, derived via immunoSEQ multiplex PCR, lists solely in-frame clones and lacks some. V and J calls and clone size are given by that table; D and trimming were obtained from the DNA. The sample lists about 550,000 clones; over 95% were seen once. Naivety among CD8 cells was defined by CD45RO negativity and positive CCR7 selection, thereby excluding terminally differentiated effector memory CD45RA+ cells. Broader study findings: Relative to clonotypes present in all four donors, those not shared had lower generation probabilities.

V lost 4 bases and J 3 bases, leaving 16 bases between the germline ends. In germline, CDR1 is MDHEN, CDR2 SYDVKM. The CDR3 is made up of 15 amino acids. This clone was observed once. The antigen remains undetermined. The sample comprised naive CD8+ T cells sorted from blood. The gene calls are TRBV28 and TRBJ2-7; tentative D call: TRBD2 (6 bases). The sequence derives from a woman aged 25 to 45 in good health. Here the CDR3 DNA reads TGTGCCAGCAGTTCCCCCTTGGCGGGACGCTACGAGCAGTACTTC. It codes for CASSSPLAGRYEQYF.